This note documents a single TCR beta chain sequence. Its target is not known. Only CD45RO-negative cells positively selected for CCR7 counted as naive CD8 cells, so terminally differentiated effector memory CD45RA+ cells were excluded. The sample is drawn from a study of shared clonotypes between healthy human individuals. Looking at the study overall: A donor's plate count was three for CD4 naive and three for CD4 memory; CD8 naive had two and CD8 memory one. Points from the study as a whole: At large depth, rarefaction still showed sorted-subset sequencing to be incomplete. Naive subsets usually exceeded memory subsets in estimated richness.

This table comes from immunoSEQ multiplex PCR, and its TCRdb copy is limited to in-frame clones, with some not included. The sample lists around 1.9 million clones, 85% to 95% occurring once. Germline assignment: CDR1 SGHAT and CDR2 FQNNGV. V dropped 3 bases and J dropped 5 bases, with 16 bases sitting between them. CDR3 length: 15 residues. The TCR was taken from a man in his late teens or twenties in good health. Some clones in this sample may be carry-over from other donors' samples. The sample was naive CD8+ T cells from PBMCs. The chain has TRBV11-2 and TRBJ2-5; D may match TRBD1 or TRBD2 (5 bases each). CDR3 DNA sequence: TGTGCCAGCAGCTTTTCCCAACCTTGGGGGGAGACCCAGTACTTC. Protein: CASSFSQPWGETQYF.